The TCR beta chain described here comes from a study of type 1 and type 2 diabetes patients (dated by TCRdb to about 2016). In the study overall: About nine type 1 diabetes patients, a few type 2 diabetes patients and about 6 nondiabetic controls, all recruited in China, made up the cohort. A total of under 25,000,000 paired-end reads were generated across the whole study. Across the study, CD4+ and CD8+ T cells were positively selected from PBMCs by means of CD4 or CD8 MicroBeads on MACS columns. Type 2 diabetes patients served as a disease comparison group for the type 1 diabetes patients. The study used high-throughput sequencing to profile TCRbeta repertoires and compare individuals with type 1 diabetes, type 2 diabetes and no diabetes. Comparing roughly 20-cycle and approximately 23-cycle amplification showed similar V gene usage, suggesting similar primer efficiencies and random PCR bias. TCRbeta libraries were sequenced paired-end on Illumina HiSeq 2000 or MiSeq instruments.

To note about this clonotype: Its antigen remains undetermined. Base-call qualities are not available, and no considerably larger clone is one nucleotide away.

Every diabetic patient fulfilled standard classification criteria for type 1 or type 2 diabetes, and glucose and C-peptide were measured using WHO-recommended methods. Donors with other autoimmune diseases or infections within the previous four weeks were excluded from participation. Ten milliliters of peripheral blood were collected from each participant. PBMCs were isolated with LymphoPrep density separation. V is cut by 2 bases and J by 6 bases, and the space between the germline ends is 14 bases. Spanning cysteine to phenylalanine, the CDR3 consists of 14 amino acids. The CDR3 DNA has 42 bases and is translated from base 1. The CDR1 and CDR2 encoded by the germline V gene are SGHDT and YYEEEE. The paper's findings and limits, for the study overall: High diversity was shown by type 2 diabetes repertoires, and the diversity was significantly greater than that of type 1 diabetes repertoires in both CD4+ and CD8+ T cells. Type 2 diabetes and control samples had highly correlated V and J gene usage patterns, with the correlation between samples averaging around 0.97. Age and gender were not matched between study groups, possibly biasing interpretation. Only a limited number of T2D and control samples were sequenced, so some T1D-only HECs might also appear in more T2D or control samples. Type 2 diabetes patients had few highly-expanded CD4+ clones (median one), and those clones made up a median approximately 4% of reads.

Sequenced using an Illumina MiSeq. Genomic DNA from sorted T cell subsets was used as template for TCRbeta CDR3 amplification. The TCRbeta CDR3 region was amplified by multiplex PCR using 30 forward and 13 reverse primers. PCR products were purified with AMPure XP beads, after which indices and adaptors were added in a second approximately 25-cycle PCR. Libraries were gel-purified using the QIAquick Gel Extraction Kit before sequencing. The study's own analysis went as follows. Paired-end reads were merged with FLASH and aligned to IMGT V, D and J germline references using IgBLAST. Reads with below 70% alignment identity to germline references were discarded, leaving 9.5 million to 13 million reads study-wide. IMGT definitions were followed to assign CDR3 boundaries, reading frame and productivity. Clones at or above 1% of reads were defined as highly-expanded clones, and diversity was measured by normalized Shannon entropy. Unpaired two-tailed t-tests were used to test for differences in Shannon entropy between groups. The public reads were reprocessed in TCRdb via fastp at Q25 and MiXCR, keeping in-frame beta chains. Here each entry gathers all rows of one CDR3 protein and keeps the most common genes and DNA. V and J calls and clone size were set by TCRdb, not the authors. This sample holds 270,000 or so distinct CDR3 sequences; 47% were observed only once. The ten biggest clones cover about 13% of the sample.

The sequence links TRBV5-6 to TRBJ1-2, with TRBD1 as a weak D call on 5 bases. This receptor was identified in a young man with type 2 diabetes. The sample was peripheral blood mononuclear cells (PBMCs). The nucleotides read TGTGCCAGCAGCTTTCTTGGAGAGGGGCATGGCTACACCTTC. It specifies CASSFLGEGHGYTF.